These 28 T cell receptor beta chains originate from one sample sequenced in a study of cytomegalovirus exposure and HLA in healthy donors. Clones were sequenced by immunoSEQ multiplex PCR, and TCRdb holds only the in-frame ones, with some missing. The table has 90,000 to 130,000 clones, approximately 89% seen once. What was sequenced was PBMCs. The receptors derive from a woman aged 18-29 years in good health and CMV-seronegative.

The chain joins TRBV29-1 to TRBJ2-3, with 9 positions matching TRBD2. Per germline, CDR1 SQVTM and CDR2 ANQGSEA. The CDR3 loop spans 13 amino acids. The V and J ends lost 4 bases and 1 base, in that order; junction bases with no gene match: 0. Here the CDR3 DNA reads TGCAGCGTTGGACTAGCGGGCACAGATACGCAGTATTTT. Its protein is CSVGLAGTDTQYF.

The rearrangement links TRBV7-2 to TRBJ1-1, with 10 bases identical to TRBD1. J lost 4 bases, V lost 5 bases, and 10 bases had no gene match. Germline V gives CDR1 SGHTA, CDR2 FQGNSA. The CDR3 length is 16 residues. CDR3 nucleotides: TGTGCCAGCAGCCGTGGACAGGGGGTAACTGGCACTGAAGCTTTCTTT. Amino acids: CASSRGQGVTGTEAFF.

The chain combines TRBV27 with TRBJ2-7, with TRBD2 matching over 10 bases. The germline CDR1 and CDR2 sequences are MNHEY and SMNVEV (reference sequence). CDR3 length: 13 residues. V was clipped by 5 bases and J by 3 bases; unmatched bases: 1. The CDR3: CASSPSGSYEQYF. As DNA, the CDR3 is TGTGCCAGCAGTCCTAGCGGGAGCTACGAGCAGTACTTC.

J is TRBJ2-2 and V is TRBV7-3, with 8 nucleotides matching TRBD2. This CDR3 has 15 residues. The junction had 1 base not matched to a gene; V was cut back by 3 bases and J by 1 base. The germline V gene has CDR1 SGHTA and CDR2 FQGTGA. CDR3 nucleotides: TGTGCCAGCAGCTTCACTAGCGGGAACACCGGGGAGCTGTTTTTT. This encodes CASSFTSGNTGELFF.

The chain is built from TRBV6-1 and TRBJ1-4, with D possibly being TRBD1 (6 bases). The CDR3 has 16 residues. Germline V gene sequence: CDR1 MNHNS, CDR2 SASEGT. V gave up 2 bases and J gave up 6 bases, with 16 bases separating them. The CDR3 nucleotides are TGTGCCAGCAGTGAAACAGGAACAGGGAAGTATGAAAAACTGTTTTTT. Amino acid sequence: CASSETGTGKYEKLFF.

This clone was seen once. The V and J genes are TRBV19 and TRBJ2-1; D is ambiguous. The germline V gene has CDR1 LNHDA and CDR2 SQIVND (reference sequence). V was clipped by 1 base and J by 4 bases, with 5 bases between them. The CDR3 runs 13 residues. For the CDR3, the DNA is TGTGCCAGTAGTATAGCCACATACAATGAGCAGTTCTTC. This codes for CASSIATYNEQFF.

This clone was found once. The J gene is TRBJ1-6, the V gene TRBV28; 8 nucleotides match TRBD1. Losses at the gene ends were 5 bases for V and 9 bases for J; bases not matched to a gene: 12. CDR1 is MDHEN and CDR2 is SYDVKM in the germline V gene. The CDR3 sequence is 16 residues long. CDR3 nucleotide sequence: TGTGCCAGCAGTCTTGCCGGACAGGGCTCCCCTTCACCCCTCCACTTT. Its protein is CASSLAGQGSPSPLHF.

The V and J genes are TRBV28 and TRBJ2-3; weak D call: TRBD2 (5 bases). The germline V gene encodes CDR1 MDHEN and CDR2 SYDVKM. Trimming took 8 bases from V and 4 from J, leaving 7 bases between them. The CDR3 runs 11 residues. The CDR3 spells CASQLADTQYF. CDR3 sequence (DNA): TGTGCCAGCCAACTAGCAGATACGCAGTATTTT.

The chain uses TRBV30 and TRBJ1-3; the D is unclear. The CDR3 is 12 amino acids. V lost 3 bases and J lost 4, with 7 bases in between. CDR1 and CDR2 from the germline V gene are GTSNPN and SVGIG (reference sequence). The CDR3 sequence: CAWRGLGNTIYF. The CDR3 DNA is TGTGCCTGGAGGGGCCTGGGAAACACCATATATTTT.

The chain combines TRBV7-9 with TRBJ1-2; D possibly corresponds to TRBD1 (6 bases). The germline V gene encodes CDR1 SEHNR and CDR2 FQNEAQ (reference sequence). Trimming stripped 8 bases from V and 3 bases from J, with 13 bases between. The CDR3 is 13 amino acids. The CDR3 DNA reads TGTGCCAGCTCCCAGGGGAGGGACTATGGCTACACCTTC. This gives the protein CASSQGRDYGYTF.

The chain combines TRBV9 with TRBJ1-1; 10 bases map to TRBD1. CDR1 SGDLS and CDR2 YYNGEE come from the germline V gene. This CDR3 region has 14 residues. V shed 0 bases, J shed 4 bases, and the junction held 0 bases outside the gene matches. The chain's CDR3 is CASSVGDRGTEAFF. Here the CDR3 DNA reads TGTGCCAGCAGCGTAGGGGACAGGGGCACTGAAGCTTTCTTT.

This clone was counted between two and nine times. The chain uses TRBV6-5 and TRBJ1-2; no reliable D call. The CDR3 loop spans 14 amino acids. V was cut by 0 bases and J by 8 bases, with 13 bases left in between. CDR1 and CDR2 (germline): MNHEY, SVGAGI. The CDR3 is CASSYSPGMEGYTF. CDR3 DNA: TGTGCCAGCAGTTACTCACCGGGTATGGAGGGCTACACCTTC.

V usage is TRBV4-1 and J usage is TRBJ2-7, with D possibly being TRBD1 (5 bases). Germline V gives CDR1 MGHRA, CDR2 YSYEKL. The CDR3 has 12 amino acids. Trimming removed 1 base at V and 5 bases at J, with 6 bases between. CDR3 in DNA: TGCGCCAGCAGCCAAGTAGGGGACGAGCAGTACTTC. Its translation: CASSQVGDEQYF.

This chain connects TRBV5-1 to TRBJ2-5; 11 bases align to TRBD1. This CDR3 has 14 amino acids. J lost 4 bases, V lost 4 bases, and 3 bases had no gene match. CDR1 and CDR2 from the germline V gene are SGHRS and YFSETQ. The CDR3 region is CASSPGTGGETQYF. DNA of the CDR3: TGCGCCAGCAGCCCAGGGACAGGGGGAGAGACCCAGTACTTC.

This chain uses TRBV29-1 with TRBJ1-1; 12 positions agree with TRBD1. Trimming cost V 5 bases and J 4 bases; bases outside gene matches: 8. The CDR3 is 15 residues long. Germline V gene data show CDR1 as SQVTM and CDR2 as ANQGSEA. CDR3 amino acids: CSVSRGTGGFTEAFF. CDR3 nucleotide sequence: TGCAGCGTTTCTAGGGGGACAGGGGGCTTCACTGAAGCTTTCTTT. Full variable domain (outside the CDR3, taken from reference TRBV29-1 and TRBJ1-1): SAVISQKPSRDICQRGTSLTIQCQVDSQVTMMFWYRQQPGQSLTLIATANQGSEATYESGFVIDKFPISRPNLTFSTLTVSNMSPEDSSIYLCSVSRGTGGFTEAFFGQGTRLTVV.

J is TRBJ2-7 and V is TRBV28, with 9 bases identical to TRBD1. CDR3 length equals 14 residues. V lost 7 bases, J lost 10 bases, and 14 bases stayed unmatched. Per the germline V gene, CDR1 is MDHEN and CDR2 is SYDVKM. Here the CDR3 reads CASTSFGGQGFQYF. Written as DNA, the CDR3 is TGTGCCAGCACGAGTTTTGGTGGACAGGGGTTTCAGTACTTC.

CDR3 sequence: CASSVSSENEQFF. The DNA of the CDR3 is TGTGCCAGCAGTGTTTCTAGCGAGAATGAGCAGTTCTTC. This chain uses TRBV2 with TRBJ2-1; maybe TRBD2 (6 bases). The germline V and J ends were trimmed by 4 bases and 7 bases, with 11 bases remaining between them. Looked up from germline, CDR1 is SNHLY and CDR2 is FYNNEI. The CDR3 extends over 13 amino acids.

The chain carries TRBV7-2 and TRBJ1-3; D unresolved. Germline V gene lookup returns CDR1 SGHTA and CDR2 FQGNSA. Trimming took 5 bases from V and 2 from J, leaving 10 bases between them. The CDR3 is made up of 14 amino acids. The CDR3 coding sequence is TGTGCCAGCAGCCCTCTGAGGGCTGGAAACACCATATATTTT. As protein: CASSPLRAGNTIYF.

V gene TRBV28 combines with J gene TRBJ2-1; a possible D gene is TRBD1 (6 bases). The CDR3 is 15 amino acids. Trimming took off 5 bases at V and 8 bases at J, with 19 bases between the two ends. Germline V gene data show CDR1 as MDHEN and CDR2 as SYDVKM. CDR3 in DNA: TGTGCCAGCAGTCCCCTAGGGGGTTCTTTCGATGAGCAGTTCTTC. Encoded protein: CASSPLGGSFDEQFF.

Worth noting for this clone: Other nucleotide sequences from this sample produce the same CDR3. The chain combines TRBV2 with TRBJ1-5; unclear D gene. V was cut by 3 bases and J by 4 bases, with 7 bases left in between. Germline CDR1 is SNHLY and CDR2 is FYNNEI. The CDR3 runs to 13 residues. CDR3 sequence (DNA): TGTGCCAGCAGTGATGGGCTGAATCAGCCCCAGCATTTT. Translation gives CASSDGLNQPQHF.

The rearrangement joins TRBV5-1 to TRBJ2-5, with 8 bases lining up with TRBD2. V lost 7 bases and J lost 2; bases outside the gene matches: 7. The CDR3 contains 14 residues. Looked up from germline, CDR1 is SGHRS and CDR2 is YFSETQ. CDR3 sequence reads: CASYERGLQETQYF. The DNA for the CDR3 is TGCGCCAGCTACGAGCGGGGGTTGCAAGAGACCCAGTACTTC.

The genes are TRBV5-1 and TRBJ1-1; 8 nucleotides match TRBD1. Germline V CDR1 and CDR2: SGHRS, YFSETQ. V was clipped by 0 bases and J by 0 bases; unmatched bases: 7. There are 17 residues in the CDR3. CDR3 nucleotides: TGCGCCAGCAGCTTGGTTACAGGGGGACCGATGAACACTGAAGCTTTCTTT. Its protein product is CASSLVTGGPMNTEAFF.

This clone occurred once. The J gene is TRBJ2-2, the V gene TRBV5-6; tentative D call: TRBD1 (6 bases). In germline, CDR1 is SGHDT, CDR2 YYEEEE. The V end was cut by 10 bases, the J end by 2 bases, with 9 bases between. This CDR3 is built from 12 residues. The CDR3 sequence is CAVRGNTGELFF. The CDR3 bases are TGTGCCGTCAGGGGAAACACCGGGGAGCTGTTTTTT.

CDR3 sequence (DNA): TGTGCCAGCAGTGCCGGTACGTTCACTGAAGCTTTCTTT. It codes for CASSAGTFTEAFF. The chain combines TRBV28 with TRBJ1-1; D not resolved. Trimming stripped 5 bases from V and 4 bases from J, with 11 bases between. Germline CDR1 and CDR2: MDHEN and SYDVKM. This CDR3 is built from 13 residues.

The genes are TRBV5-1 and TRBJ2-7; TRBD1 aligns across 7 bases. Germline trimming cut 0 bases from V and 3 bases from J; bases unmatched to any gene: 9. The germline gives CDR1 SGHRS, CDR2 YFSETQ. This CDR3 is 16 amino acids long. CDR3 sequence: CASSLGQTGYNYEQYF. In DNA form, the CDR3 reads TGCGCCAGCAGCTTGGGACAGACAGGGTATAACTACGAGCAGTACTTC.

The chain combines TRBV5-1 with TRBJ2-5, with a weak D call TRBD1 (6 bases). In germline, CDR1 is SGHRS, CDR2 YFSETQ. The CDR3 has 14 residues. Trimming shortened V by 4 bases and J by 3 bases, and 13 bases separated the two germline ends. In DNA, the CDR3 is TGCGCCAGCAGCACGCAGGGGAACAAAGAGACCCAGTACTTC. Its protein is CASSTQGNKETQYF. The whole variable domain, remainder taken from reference TRBV5-1 and TRBJ2-5, is KAGVTQTPRYLIKTRGQQVTLSCSPISGHRSVSWYQQTPGQGLQFLFEYFSETQRNKGNFPGRFSGRQFSNSRSEMNVSTLELGDSALYLCASSTQGNKETQYFGPGTRLLVL.

The gene calls are TRBV6-5 and TRBJ1-5, with D perhaps matching TRBD1 (5 bases). Looked up from germline, CDR1 is MNHEY and CDR2 is SVGAGI. The CDR3 runs 14 residues. The V and J ends lost 4 bases and 4 bases respectively, with 11 bases between them. CDR3: CASSLLAGNQPQHF. The CDR3 DNA reads TGTGCCAGCAGTTTGCTGGCAGGGAATCAGCCCCAGCATTTT.

V gene TRBV9 combines with J gene TRBJ2-3, with TRBD2 matching over 10 bases. Per the germline V gene, CDR1 is SGDLS and CDR2 is YYNGEE. The CDR3 is 16 residues long. With 2 bases clipped from V and 6 bases from J, the junction kept 9 bases outside the gene matches. The CDR3 sequence: CASSVDGLAVSDTQYF. CDR3 nucleotide sequence: TGTGCCAGCAGCGTCGATGGACTAGCGGTTTCGGATACGCAGTATTTT.